The rows below give T cell receptor beta chains drawn from one sample of a study of OX40 agonist ivuxolimab in advanced cancers. Clones were read by immunoSEQ multiplex PCR, and TCRdb kept only the in-frame ones, dropping some. Of 94,000 or so clones listed, 70% to 85% are singletons. Source: CD4+ or CD8+ T cells sorted from blood, taken in a trial of the OX40 agonist ivuxolimab. These receptors were taken from an adult with an advanced solid tumor such as melanoma, head and neck, liver or kidney cancer. Each CDR3 is given with its conserved first and last residue. A D gene is named only where the DNA matches it firmly. Where a row states a size, it is once, few, many or the class of an expanded clone; other rows omit it.

V gene	J gene	clone size	D gene	CDR3 protein	CDR3 DNA
TRBV19	TRBJ2-1	.	.	CASSLSSYNEQFF	TGTGCCAGTAGTCTGAGCTCCTACAATGAGCAGTTCTTC
TRBV5-6	TRBJ1-2	.	TRBD1	CASSFPGGDGYTF	TGTGCCAGCAGCTTCCCAGGGGGGGATGGCTACACCTTC
TRBV5-6	TRBJ1-1	.	.	CASSLWRAMNTEAFF	TGTGCCAGCAGCCTCTGGAGAGCCATGAACACTGAAGCTTTCTTT
TRBV5-8	TRBJ2-7	.	.	CASWRPSATYEQYF	TGTGCCAGCTGGAGGCCATCCGCAACCTACGAGCAGTACTTC
TRBV29-1	TRBJ1-2	.	.	CSVGGGTYGYTF	TGCAGCGTTGGAGGCGGGACCTATGGCTACACCTTC
TRBV29-1	TRBJ1-3	.	.	CSVGQTSGNTIYF	TGCAGCGTTGGCCAGACCTCTGGAAACACCATATATTTT
TRBV7-2	TRBJ1-2	.	.	CASSQGLNVNYGYTF	TGTGCCAGCAGCCAGGGACTGAATGTTAACTATGGCTACACCTTC
TRBV6-1	TRBJ1-5	.	.	CASSEERGMGQPQHF	TGTGCCAGCAGTGAAGAGAGGGGGATGGGGCAGCCCCAGCATTTT
TRBV2	TRBJ2-5	.	TRBD2	CASSARGLAGLETQYF	TGTGCCAGCAGTGCCCGAGGACTAGCGGGATTGGAGACCCAGTACTTC
TRBV5-1	TRBJ2-3	.	.	CASSLVGDTQYF	TGCGCCAGCAGCTTGGTGGGGGATACGCAGTATTTT
TRBV5-1	TRBJ1-2	.	.	CASSLTTMTNYGYTF	TGCGCCAGCAGCTTGACTACAATGACTAACTATGGCTACACCTTC
TRBV5-8	TRBJ2-7	.	TRBD2	CASSLGSGSRVYF	TGTGCCAGCAGCTTGGGTAGCGGGAGTAGGGTGTACTTC
TRBV18	TRBJ2-3	.	TRBD1	CASSPTDRGNTQYF	TGTGCCAGCTCACCGACGGACAGGGGCAATACGCAGTATTTT
TRBV5-6	TRBJ2-1	.	.	CASSLGAYNEQFF	TGTGCCAGCAGCTTAGGGGCATACAATGAGCAGTTCTTC
TRBV6-1	TRBJ2-1	.	TRBD2	CASSAGTSGDSEQFF	TGTGCCAGCAGTGCTGGGACTAGCGGCGATAGCGAGCAGTTCTTC
TRBV5-5	TRBJ1-3	.	.	CASSRTDFSGNTIYF	TGTGCCAGCAGCAGGACAGATTTCTCTGGAAACACCATATATTTT
TRBV9	TRBJ2-7	.	TRBD1	CASSVLDRGGEQYF	TGTGCCAGCAGCGTACTGGACAGGGGGGGCGAGCAGTACTTC
TRBV29-1	TRBJ1-2	.	TRBD1	CSVDGQGAGGYTF	TGCAGCGTTGACGGACAGGGGGCGGGTGGCTACACCTTC
TRBV19	TRBJ1-2	.	.	CASSIGRLAGYTF	TGTGCCAGTAGTATAGGTCGGCTAGCTGGCTACACCTTC
TRBV27	TRBJ1-1	.	.	CASPGRRYGTEAFF	TGTGCCAGCCCCGGACGGCGGTATGGGACTGAAGCTTTCTTT
TRBV30	TRBJ2-7	.	.	CAFGGNYEQYF	TGTGCCTTCGGTGGGAACTACGAGCAGTACTTC
TRBV18	TRBJ2-4	once	TRBD1	CASSLTGTGADIQYF	TGTGCCAGCTCACTAACCGGGACAGGGGCGGACATTCAGTACTTC
TRBV7-9	TRBJ2-1	.	TRBD1	CASSQDRVDNEQFF	TGTGCCAGCAGCCAGGACAGGGTGGACAATGAGCAGTTCTTC
TRBV7-2	TRBJ2-7	once	TRBD1	CASSLGDSTYEQYF	TGTGCCAGCAGCTTAGGGGACAGCACCTACGAGCAGTACTTC
TRBV21-1	TRBJ2-7	.	.	CASSQAQRKQYF	TGTGCCAGCAGCCAAGCGCAGCGAAAGCAGTACTTC
TRBV4-1	TRBJ2-3	few	TRBD2	CASSQVSGRADTQYF	TGCGCCAGCAGCCAAGTTAGCGGGCGCGCAGATACGCAGTATTTT
TRBV6-5	TRBJ1-6	.	.	CASSSLYNSPLHF	TGTGCCAGCAGTTCTCTCTATAATTCACCCCTCCACTTT
TRBV5-4	TRBJ2-3	.	TRBD2	CASSSLLLAGGWDTQYF	TGTGCCAGCAGCTCCCTGCTACTAGCGGGGGGGTGGGATACGCAGTATTTT
TRBV18	TRBJ2-5	.	.	CASSPVRETQYF	TGTGCCAGCTCACCGGTCAGGGAGACCCAGTACTTC
TRBV6-6	TRBJ1-1	.	.	CASREDTEAFF	TGTGCCAGCAGAGAGGACACTGAAGCTTTCTTT
TRBV11-2	TRBJ2-7	once	.	CASSLDRGESSYEQYF	TGTGCCAGCAGCTTAGATAGGGGGGAAAGCTCCTACGAGCAGTACTTC
TRBV7-2	TRBJ1-2	.	.	CASSLGVGGYTF	TGTGCCAGCAGCCTAGGGGTGGGTGGCTACACCTTC
TRBV27	TRBJ2-2	.	.	CASSYQGSTGELFF	TGTGCCAGCAGTTATCAGGGAAGTACCGGGGAGCTGTTTTTT
TRBV5-1	TRBJ1-4	.	TRBD1	CASSQLPTGGNEKLFF	TGCGCCAGCAGCCAACTCCCGACAGGGGGAAATGAAAAACTGTTTTTT
TRBV7-9	TRBJ2-1	.	TRBD2	CASTNRDYSYNEQFF	TGTGCCAGCACCAACCGGGACTACTCCTACAATGAGCAGTTCTTC
TRBV2	TRBJ2-1	.	TRBD2	CASKSGSSYNEQFF	TGTGCCAGCAAAAGCGGGAGCTCCTACAATGAGCAGTTCTTC
TRBV7-9	TRBJ1-4	.	.	CASSLGQYNEKLFF	TGTGCCAGCAGCTTAGGACAGTATAATGAAAAACTGTTTTTT
TRBV6-5	TRBJ2-3	.	TRBD2	CASSYSLAGATDTQYF	TGTGCCAGCAGTTACTCACTAGCGGGAGCCACAGATACGCAGTATTTT
TRBV5-1	TRBJ2-7	.	TRBD2	CASSLATGGTIAYEQYF	TGCGCCAGCAGCTTGGCTACGGGGGGGACAATAGCCTACGAGCAGTACTTC
TRBV7-8	TRBJ2-3	.	.	CASSSQPWGTDTQYF	TGTGCCAGCAGCTCCCAGCCTTGGGGCACAGATACGCAGTATTTT
TRBV7-2	TRBJ1-4	.	.	CASSLVGAAGEKLFF	TGTGCCAGCAGCTTAGTCGGGGCGGCGGGTGAAAAACTGTTTTTT
TRBV30	TRBJ1-2	once	TRBD1	CAWSYRGHGYTF	TGTGCCTGGAGCTACAGGGGGCACGGCTACACCTTC
TRBV4-2	TRBJ2-7	.	.	CASSPVGQSYEQYF	TGTGCCAGCAGCCCCGTGGGTCAATCCTACGAGCAGTACTTC
TRBV10-2	TRBJ2-7	.	TRBD2	CASSSREGYEQYF	TGCGCCAGCAGCTCGAGGGAGGGGTACGAGCAGTACTTC
TRBV5-1	TRBJ1-1	.	TRBD1	CASTQGEGTEAFF	TGCGCCAGCACCCAGGGGGAAGGGACTGAAGCTTTCTTT
TRBV19	TRBJ1-3	.	.	CASKVRADDSGNTIYF	TGTGCCAGTAAGGTACGGGCAGACGACTCTGGAAACACCATATATTTT
TRBV10-3	TRBJ1-2	.	.	CAISESPGSVGQTVYGYTF	TGTGCCATCAGTGAGTCCCCCGGCTCGGTTGGGCAGACAGTCTATGGCTACACCTTC
TRBV19	TRBJ2-2	.	TRBD1	CASSPRDRGNTGELFF	TGTGCCAGTAGTCCTCGGGACAGAGGGAACACCGGGGAGCTGTTTTTT
TRBV7-8	TRBJ1-1	.	.	CASSFGGNTEAFF	TGTGCCAGCAGCTTTGGGGGGAACACTGAAGCTTTCTTT
TRBV6-4	TRBJ2-3	.	.	CASSDSPAGTDTQYF	TGTGCCAGCAGTGACTCCCCAGCGGGCACAGATACGCAGTATTTT
TRBV7-6	TRBJ1-3	once	.	CASSLGGISGNTIYF	TGTGCCAGCAGCTTAGGCGGGATCTCTGGAAACACCATATATTTT
TRBV15	TRBJ2-7	.	.	CATSREGQGGDYEQYF	TGTGCCACCAGCAGAGAAGGACAGGGAGGGGACTACGAGCAGTACTTC